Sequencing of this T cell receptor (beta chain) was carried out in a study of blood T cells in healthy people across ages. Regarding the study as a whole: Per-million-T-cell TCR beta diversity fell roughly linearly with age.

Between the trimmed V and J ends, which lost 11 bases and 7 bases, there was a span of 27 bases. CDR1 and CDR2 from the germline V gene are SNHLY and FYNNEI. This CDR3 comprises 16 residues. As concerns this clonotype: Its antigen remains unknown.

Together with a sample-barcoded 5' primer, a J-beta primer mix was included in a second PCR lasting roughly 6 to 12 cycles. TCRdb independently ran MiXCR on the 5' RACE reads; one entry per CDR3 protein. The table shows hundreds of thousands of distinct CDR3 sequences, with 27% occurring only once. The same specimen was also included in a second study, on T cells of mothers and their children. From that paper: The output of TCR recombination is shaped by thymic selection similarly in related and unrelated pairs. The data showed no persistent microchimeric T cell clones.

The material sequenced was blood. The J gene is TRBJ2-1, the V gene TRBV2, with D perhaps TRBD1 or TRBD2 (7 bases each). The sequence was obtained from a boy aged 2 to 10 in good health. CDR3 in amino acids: CALLGGPDRWGNEQFF. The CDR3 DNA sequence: TGTGCCTTGCTGGGAGGGCCGGACAGGTGGGGGAATGAGCAGTTCTTC. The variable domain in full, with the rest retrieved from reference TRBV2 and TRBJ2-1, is EPEVTQTPSHQVTQMGQEVILRCVPISNHLYFYWYRQILGQKVEFLVSFYNNEISEKSEIFDDQFSVERPDGSNFTLKIRSTKLEDSAMYFCALLGGPDRWGNEQFFGPGTRLTVL.